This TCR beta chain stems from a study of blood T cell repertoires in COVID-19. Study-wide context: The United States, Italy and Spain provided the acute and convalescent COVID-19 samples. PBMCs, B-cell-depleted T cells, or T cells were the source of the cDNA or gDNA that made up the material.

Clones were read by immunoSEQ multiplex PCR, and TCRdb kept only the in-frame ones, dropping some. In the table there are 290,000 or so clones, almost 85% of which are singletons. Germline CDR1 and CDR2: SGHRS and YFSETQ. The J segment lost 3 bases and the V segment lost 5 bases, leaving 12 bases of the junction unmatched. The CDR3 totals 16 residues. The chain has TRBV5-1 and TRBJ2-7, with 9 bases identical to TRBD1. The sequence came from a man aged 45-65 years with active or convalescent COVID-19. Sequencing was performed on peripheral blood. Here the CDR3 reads CASSFGQGNSLYEQYF. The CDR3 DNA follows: TGCGCCAGCAGTTTCGGACAGGGGAATTCCCTCTACGAGCAGTACTTC. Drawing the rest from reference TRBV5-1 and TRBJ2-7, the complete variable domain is KAGVTQTPRYLIKTRGQQVTLSCSPISGHRSVSWYQQTPGQGLQFLFEYFSETQRNKGNFPGRFSGRQFSNSRSEMNVSTLELGDSALYLCASSFGQGNSLYEQYFGPGTRLTVT.